The entry below describes one T cell receptor (beta chain). This sample also contains other DNA sequences that code for the same CDR3. This record comes from a study of shared clonotypes between healthy human individuals. Sequencing used immunoSEQ multiplex PCR; TCRdb keeps in-frame clones, though not all of them. The sample contains roughly 2.2 million clones, 85% to 95% of which appear only once. V lost 4 bases and J 1 base, leaving 5 bases between the germline ends. This CDR3 comprises 13 residues. Germline V gene lookup returns CDR1 SEHNR and CDR2 FQNEAQ (reference sequence). Material for sequencing was naive CD4+ T cells from PBMCs. Regarding subset: CD45RA+ positively selected. J is TRBJ1-5 and V is TRBV7-9; D remains unclear. The sequence was collected from a man aged 18-30 years in good health. Some clones in this sample may be carry-over from other donors' samples. CDR3 amino acids: CASSSGSNQPQHF. CDR3 bases: TGTGCCAGCAGCTCTGGAAGCAATCAGCCCCAGCATTTT.